This T cell receptor beta chain was captured in a study of human T cells and chemical hapten exposure. Study as a whole: Patch tests put 0.01% DPC on the upper back, read at 6 days. General observations from the study: There was a positive correlation between PT1 expanded TCR counts and patch test score. Clustering by CDR3 similarity yielded significantly more large clusters from expanded TCRs than controls.

In the case of this clonotype: Its antigen is still unknown.

As processed by the authors: A per-sample median of roughly 96,000 TCRs was observed, with a range of about 23,224 to 750,000. MiXCR, run by TCRdb on the RACE reads, gives a single entry per CDR3 protein. None of the V and J calls come from the authors' own analysis; TCRdb made them. This sample has about 90,000 distinct CDR3 sequences; about a tenth occur once, and the top ten carry approximately 0.99%. Specified time point: patch test 3, about 24 weeks after DPC sensitization. The treatment: therapeutic diphenylcyclopropenone sensitization with weekly scalp DPC. The CDR3 is 16 amino acids. Germline lookup yields CDR1 MNHEY and CDR2 SVGAGI. The J segment lost 2 bases and the V segment lost 5 bases, leaving 6 bases of the junction unmatched.

The chain joins TRBV6-5 to TRBJ1-3; 10 bases match TRBD1. This clonotype was obtained from a woman younger than 45 with alopecia areata. Some clones in this sample may be carry-over from other donors' samples. Sequencing was performed on whole blood, taken in connection with sensitization to the hapten diphenylcyclopropenone (DPC). As DNA, the CDR3 is TGTGCCAGCAGTCCCTCCGGGACAGGGGCTGGAAACACCATATATTTT. It specifies CASSPSGTGAGNTIYF.